Listed below are T cell receptor beta chains from one sample, sequenced in a study of OX40 agonist ivuxolimab in advanced cancers. This table comes from immunoSEQ multiplex PCR, and its TCRdb copy is limited to in-frame clones, with some not included. Among about 83,000 clones, roughly four fifths were seen once, and the ten largest hold 1.5% to 2%. The material was CD4+ or CD8+ T cells sorted from blood, obtained in a trial of the OX40 agonist ivuxolimab. Source of these receptors: an adult with an advanced solid tumor such as melanoma, head and neck, liver or kidney cancer. CDR3s include the opening cysteine and the closing phenylalanine or tryptophan. Fields, in order: CDR3 length, D gene, J gene, V gene, clone size, CDR3 protein, CDR3 DNA. D genes are given only for firm matches. Clone size, where shown, is once, few, many, or a class for clones that have expanded.

>17|TRBD1|TRBJ2-1|TRBV18|NA
CASSPATGQGWSGEQFF
TGTGCCAGCTCACCTGCTACGGGACAGGGGTGGAGTGGTGAGCAGTTCTTC
>13|NA|TRBJ1-1|TRBV9|NA
CASSVSQNTEAFF
TGTGCCAGCAGCGTTAGCCAGAATACTGAAGCTTTCTTT
>19|NA|TRBJ1-3|TRBV5-6|NA
CASSRWKTGQLSSGNTIYF
TGTGCCAGCAGCCGCTGGAAGACAGGCCAGCTAAGCTCTGGAAACACCATATATTTT
>15|NA|TRBJ2-5|TRBV2|few
CASSSSTLSGGTQYF
TGTGCCAGCAGCTCGTCGACTTTGTCCGGTGGGACCCAGTACTTC
>17|NA|TRBJ2-6|TRBV2|NA
CASTGSGHISGANVLTF
TGTGCCAGTACGGGTTCGGGGCATATCTCTGGGGCCAACGTCCTGACTTTC
>13|TRBD1|TRBJ1-2|TRBV6-1|NA
CASTTDRVHGYTF
TGTGCCAGCACCACGGACAGGGTCCATGGCTACACCTTC
>15|TRBD1|TRBJ2-7|TRBV5-4|NA
CASSIDRGLLYEQYF
TGTGCCAGCAGCATAGACAGGGGGCTCCTCTACGAGCAGTACTTC
>14|NA|TRBJ1-6|TRBV9|NA
CASSDIYNNSPLHF
TGTGCCAGCAGCGATATTTATAATAATTCACCCCTCCACTTT
>15|NA|TRBJ1-1|TRBV6-5|NA
CASSYSRGGRTEAFF
TGTGCCAGCAGTTACTCGCGCGGGGGGCGAACTGAAGCTTTCTTT
>11|NA|TRBJ1-1|TRBV6-1|NA
CASRLNTEAFF
TGTGCCAGTCGGCTGAACACTGAAGCTTTCTTT
>16|TRBD1|TRBJ2-3|TRBV2|NA
CATQPRQGVYTDTQYF
TGTGCCACCCAGCCCCGACAGGGGGTATACACAGATACGCAGTATTTT
>15|NA|TRBJ1-5|TRBV4-2|NA
CASSQDSQGNQPQHF
TGTGCCAGCAGCCAAGATTCGCAGGGGAATCAGCCCCAGCATTTT
>17|TRBD2|TRBJ2-1|TRBV7-3|NA
CASSDPSGGAGLNEQFF
TGTGCCAGCAGCGATCCTAGCGGGGGGGCCGGCTTGAATGAGCAGTTCTTC
>15|NA|TRBJ2-5|TRBV7-2|NA
CASSLVVAAQETQYF
TGTGCCAGCAGCTTAGTGGTCGCGGCTCAGGAGACCCAGTACTTC
>12|NA|TRBJ2-5|TRBV5-1|once
CASSLRKETQYF
TGCGCCAGCAGCTTGAGGAAAGAGACCCAGTACTTC
>14|NA|TRBJ1-6|TRBV28|NA
CASSVGGGNSPLHF
TGTGCCAGCAGTGTGGGGGGGGGTAATTCACCCCTCCACTTT
>11|TRBD1|TRBJ1-3|TRBV20-1|NA
CSARQGHTIYF
TGCAGTGCCCGACAGGGACACACCATATATTTT